These T cell receptor beta chains were read from a single sample in a study of Ad26.COV2.S vaccination and SARS-CoV-2 variants. Libraries were prepared by immunoSEQ multiplex PCR; TCRdb keeps only in-frame clonotypes and omits some of them. The sample lists hundreds of thousands of clones, 80% to 90% seen once, with 2.5% to 3% in the top ten. The input for sequencing was peripheral blood, taken in a trial of Ad26.COV2.S vaccine versus placebo. The receptors were sampled from a person between 18 and 65 years old who received the Ad26.COV2.S COVID-19 vaccine or a placebo. Each CDR3 is given with its conserved first and last residue. The order of the fields is clone size, V gene, J gene, D gene, CDR3 protein, CDR3 DNA. D genes are given only for firm matches. Some rows have no size entry. The others give once, few or many, or a class for an expanded clone.

NA	TRBV29-1	TRBJ2-7	NA	CSVGRQDYEQYF	TGCAGCGTTGGAAGACAGGACTACGAGCAGTACTTC
NA	TRBV7-2	TRBJ1-1	NA	CASSLRALNTEAFF	TGTGCCAGCAGCTTAAGGGCCCTGAACACTGAAGCTTTCTTT
NA	TRBV2	TRBJ2-5	TRBD2	CASSWGPLGGETQYF	TGTGCCAGCAGTTGGGGACCCCTCGGGGGGGAGACCCAGTACTTC
NA	TRBV11-2	TRBJ2-1	TRBD2	CASSSWGSGGSYNEQFF	TGTGCCAGCAGCTCCTGGGGTAGCGGGGGTTCCTACAATGAGCAGTTCTTC
NA	TRBV3-1/TRBV3-2	TRBJ1-1	TRBD1	CASSHTGTVNTEAFF	TGTGCCAGCAGCCATACCGGGACAGTGAACACTGAAGCTTTCTTT
NA	TRBV30	TRBJ2-6	NA	CAWSTSTGANVLTF	TGTGCCTGGAGTACCTCGACCGGGGCCAACGTCCTGACTTTC
once	TRBV28	TRBJ2-3	TRBD1	CASTPPGSQGATDTQYF	TGTGCCAGCACTCCTCCCGGGTCACAGGGGGCAACAGATACGCAGTATTTT
NA	TRBV7-2	TRBJ2-7	TRBD1	CASMQGAGYEQYF	TGTGCCAGCATGCAGGGGGCAGGTTACGAGCAGTACTTC
NA	TRBV5-4	TRBJ1-6	NA	CASRSSGTGYNSPLHF	TGTGCCAGCAGATCCTCGGGCACAGGGTATAATTCACCCCTCCACTTT
NA	TRBV5-6	TRBJ2-3	NA	CASSLEGTDTQYF	TGTGCCAGCAGCTTGGAGGGCACAGATACGCAGTATTTT
NA	TRBV24-1	TRBJ2-1	TRBD1	CATSDSGTGRRDQEEQFF	TGTGCCACCAGTGACTCCGGGACAGGGCGGCGGGATCAGGAGGAGCAGTTCTTC
NA	TRBV7-2	TRBJ2-3	NA	CASSLAPPGGSWTDTQYF	TGTGCCAGCAGCTTAGCGCCGCCAGGAGGTTCTTGGACAGATACGCAGTATTTT
NA	TRBV18	TRBJ2-2	TRBD1	CASSRGQGITGELFF	TGTGCCAGCTCCCGAGGACAGGGAATCACCGGGGAGCTGTTTTTT
NA	TRBV28	TRBJ1-4	NA	CASGRGGGWEKLFF	TGTGCCAGCGGTCGAGGGGGTGGTTGGGAAAAACTGTTTTTT
NA	TRBV15	TRBJ1-1	NA	CATSRDRTYTEAFF	TGTGCCACCAGCAGGGACAGAACCTACACTGAAGCTTTCTTT
once	TRBV2	TRBJ2-1	NA	CASSERWGAFVQFF	TGTGCCAGCAGTGAAAGATGGGGGGCTTTCGTCCAGTTCTTC
few	TRBV5-4	TRBJ1-1	NA	CASSLGGYPMNTEAFF	TGTGCCAGCAGCCTAGGGGGGTACCCCATGAACACTGAAGCTTTCTTT
NA	TRBV7-3	TRBJ2-2	TRBD2	CASSSGLARATGELFF	TGTGCCAGCAGCTCCGGACTAGCGAGGGCCACCGGGGAGCTGTTTTTT
NA	TRBV19	TRBJ2-1	TRBD2	CASELAGGTSNEQFF	TGTGCCAGTGAACTAGCGGGGGGAACCAGCAATGAGCAGTTCTTC
NA	TRBV5-6	TRBJ1-5	NA	CASSSPGGGQQLARTQHF	TGTGCCAGCAGCTCTCCCGGTGGAGGCCAGCAACTCGCCCGGACCCAGCATTTT
NA	TRBV9	TRBJ2-1	NA	CASSGKGRANYNEQFF	TGTGCCAGCAGCGGAAAGGGCCGAGCGAATTACAATGAGCAGTTCTTC
NA	TRBV6-5	TRBJ2-5	TRBD1	CAAYRQGGRTQYF	TGTGCCGCCTACCGACAGGGGGGCCGGACCCAGTACTTC
NA	TRBV5-1	TRBJ2-3	NA	CATMKAGSTDTQYF	TGCGCCACCATGAAAGCGGGTTCTACAGATACGCAGTATTTT
NA	TRBV20-1	TRBJ1-1	NA	CSASDRRPGGTEAFF	TGCAGTGCTAGTGACCGACGGCCCGGGGGCACTGAAGCTTTCTTT
once	TRBV2	TRBJ1-3	NA	CASSREIGRGNTIYF	TGTGCCAGCAGCCGGGAAATTGGTAGGGGAAACACCATATATTTT
NA	TRBV21-1	TRBJ1-5	NA	CASSWTGVDNQPQHF	TGTGCCAGCAGCTGGACAGGGGTCGATAATCAGCCCCAGCATTTT
NA	TRBV6-6	TRBJ1-1	TRBD1	CASRGQGGTEAFF	TGTGCCAGCAGGGGACAGGGTGGGACTGAAGCTTTCTTT
once	TRBV5-1	TRBJ2-1	TRBD1	CASSLGMTGWNNDEQFF	TGCGCCAGCAGCTTGGGGATGACAGGGTGGAATAATGATGAGCAGTTCTTC
NA	TRBV4-3	TRBJ2-2	TRBD2	CASRRLAGVNTGELFF	TGCGCCAGCAGGCGACTAGCGGGGGTGAACACCGGGGAGCTGTTTTTT
NA	TRBV5-1	TRBJ1-2	TRBD1	CASDHEPTGECYGYTF	TGCGCCAGCGACCATGAACCGACAGGGGAGTGCTATGGCTACACCTTC
once	TRBV19	TRBJ2-1	TRBD2	CASSIDAGTSGGGEQFF	TGTGCCAGTAGTATAGACGCCGGGACTAGCGGGGGTGGAGAGCAGTTCTTC
NA	TRBV5-6	TRBJ1-1	NA	CASSSGTKAFF	TGTGCCAGCAGCTCCGGGACAAAGGCTTTCTTT
NA	TRBV4-1	TRBJ1-2	TRBD1	CASSPRGGRGYGYTF	TGCGCCAGCAGCCCCAGGGGGGGGCGCGGATATGGCTACACCTTC
NA	TRBV7-9	TRBJ2-7	NA	CASSPRRGGEQYF	TGTGCCAGCAGCCCCCGCCGGGGCGGGGAGCAGTACTTC
NA	TRBV5-1	TRBJ2-6	NA	CASSPSVSASGANVLTF	TGCGCCAGCAGCCCGTCCGTCTCGGCCTCTGGGGCCAACGTCCTGACTTTC
NA	TRBV5-1	TRBJ1-3	NA	CASSLETGNTIYF	TGCGCCAGCAGCTTGGAGACGGGAAACACCATATATTTT
NA	TRBV6-5	TRBJ2-3	NA	CASSRSDISTDTQYF	TGTGCCAGCAGTAGGTCGGACATAAGCACAGATACGCAGTATTTT
NA	TRBV5-8	TRBJ2-3	NA	CASSQSWGGTTDTQYF	TGTGCCAGCAGCCAAAGTTGGGGCGGGACCACAGATACGCAGTATTTT
once	TRBV7-3	TRBJ2-7	TRBD1	CASSLASGTGAYEQYF	TGTGCCAGCAGCTTAGCTTCCGGGACAGGGGCCTACGAGCAGTACTTC
NA	TRBV19	TRBJ1-1	TRBD1	CASSTGTDTEAFF	TGTGCCAGTAGTACGGGGACAGACACTGAAGCTTTCTTT
NA	TRBV20-1	TRBJ1-1	NA	CSASVGVDTEAFF	TGCAGTGCTAGTGTAGGGGTGGACACTGAAGCTTTCTTT
NA	TRBV7-6	TRBJ2-7	TRBD2	CASSPHPGGGSYEQYF	TGTGCCAGCAGCCCCCACCCAGGCGGGGGGTCCTACGAGCAGTACTTC
NA	TRBV12-5	TRBJ2-3	TRBD2	CASGSTSGRARDTQYF	TGTGCTAGTGGCTCGACTAGCGGGAGGGCCCGAGATACGCAGTATTTT
NA	TRBV3-1/TRBV3-2	TRBJ2-4	TRBD2	CASSRGLAINIQYF	TGTGCCAGCAGCCGTGGACTAGCGATAAACATTCAGTACTTC
NA	TRBV7-2	TRBJ1-1	NA	CASTSEWGNTEAFF	TGTGCCAGCACCAGCGAATGGGGGAACACTGAAGCTTTCTTT
NA	TRBV18	TRBJ1-5	NA	CASSPNGLFNQPQHF	TGTGCCAGCTCACCGAACGGTTTATTCAATCAGCCCCAGCATTTT
once	TRBV5-1	TRBJ1-2	TRBD1	CASAETGQGDGYTF	TGCGCCAGCGCGGAGACGGGACAGGGGGATGGCTACACCTTC
NA	TRBV19	TRBJ2-1	TRBD2	CASSSLAGGPYNEQFF	TGTGCCAGTAGTTCACTAGCGGGGGGGCCTTACAATGAGCAGTTCTTC
NA	TRBV29-1	TRBJ1-2	NA	CSVDDSYNYGYTF	TGCAGCGTTGATGATTCGTATAACTATGGCTACACCTTC
NA	TRBV24-1	TRBJ1-2	TRBD1	CATSDARQGNYGYTF	TGTGCCACCAGTGATGCACGACAGGGGAACTATGGCTACACCTTC
NA	TRBV6-2/TRBV6-3	TRBJ1-2	NA	CASSTYSGYTF	TGTGCCAGCAGTACGTATAGCGGCTACACCTTC
once	TRBV5-1	TRBJ2-3	TRBD2	CASSLLSGRDTDTQYF	TGCGCCAGCAGCTTGTTGAGCGGGAGAGACACAGATACGCAGTATTTT
NA	TRBV2	TRBJ2-5	NA	CASSEALQAGKETQYF	TGTGCCAGCAGTGAAGCGCTTCAGGCGGGGAAAGAGACCCAGTACTTC
once	TRBV28	TRBJ2-7	NA	CASSFTGRSSYEQYF	TGTGCCAGCAGTTTCACAGGGAGGAGCTCCTACGAGCAGTACTTC
NA	TRBV7-9	TRBJ1-3	NA	CASSLAGGNTIYF	TGTGCCAGCAGCTTAGCGGGAGGAAACACCATATATTTT